Given below is one T cell receptor beta chain in context. Its antigen remains unidentified. The assay was run at survey level. The method was immunoSEQ multiplex PCR; TCRdb's version includes in-frame clones alone and lacks a portion of them. The profile covers under 35,000 clones, with about four fifths appearing a single time and just over 2.5% taken by the ten largest. This sample is part of a study of STAT5B mutations in CD4+ large granular lymphocyte leukemia. Findings and limits, study-wide: Patient CD4-sorted repertoires looked more clonal than healthy CD4+ repertoires, even without putative leukemic clones.

Germline-derived CDR1 and CDR2 are LNHNV and YYDKDF (reference sequence). This CDR3 is built from 14 residues. Trimming took 4 bases from V and 6 from J; bases not matched to a gene: 6. Material for sequencing was CD4+ T cells from blood buffy coats. The clonotype originates from a human donor in good health. The V gene is TRBV15, the J gene TRBJ2-3; TRBD1 aligns across 8 bases. As DNA, the CDR3 is TGTGCCACCAGCACCGACAGGGGCCAGGATACGCAGTATTTT. It specifies CATSTDRGQDTQYF.